The 17 T cell receptor beta chains below come from one sample, sequenced in a study of molecular identifiers for immune sequencing clone quantification. Each CDR3 protein is one row after TCRdb ran MiXCR on the PCR reads. The sample has about half a million distinct CDR3 sequences; about 25% are singletons. The sequencing input was naive CD8+ T cells from blood, with Jurkat cell RNA spiked in. Subset denoted: FACS-sorted CD8+CD4-CCR7+CD45RA+ naive T cells. The receptors shown here come from a human donor in good health. Some libraries in this study had Jurkat cell RNA spiked in.

This clonotype was counted a few times. This chain links TRBV5-4 with TRBJ1-2, with D unresolved. V shed 3 bases and J shed 5 bases, with 11 bases lying between them. This CDR3 has 13 residues. Germline-derived CDR1 and CDR2 are SGHNT and YYREEE (reference sequence). CDR3 coding DNA: TGTGCCAGCAGCTCGTCCAGTCGATATGGCTACACCTTC. The encoded protein is CASSSSSRYGYTF.

Of note for this clonotype: Mismatch with germline at one junction end may stem from a read error. The rearrangement links TRBV29-1 to TRBJ2-1; 13 positions agree with TRBD2. The germline CDR1 and CDR2 sequences are SQVTM and ANQGSEA. The CDR3 has 18 residues. CDR3 amino acids: CSVEDRLAGGLDRNEQLF. For the CDR3, the DNA is TGCAGCGTTGAAGATCGACTAGCGGGAGGCCTCGACAGGAATGAGCAGCTCTTC.

This clonotype has at least ten counts. This chain connects TRBV5-6 to TRBJ2-3; 7 bases line up with TRBD2. Trimming took 4 bases from V and 7 from J; bases not matched to a gene: 9. The germline gives CDR1 SGHDT, CDR2 YYEEEE. The CDR3 is 14 residues long. In DNA form, the CDR3 reads TGTGCCAGCAGCACGGGGGGACTTCCAAATACGCAGTATTTT. Translation: CASSTGGLPNTQYF.

This CDR3 reads CASSYPRKWGAGQGSAGELFF. The CDR3 DNA follows: TGTGCCAGCAGTTATCCCAGAAAGTGGGGAGCGGGACAGGGATCGGCCGGGGAGCTGTTTTTT. The V call is TRBV6-5, the J call TRBJ2-2; 9 nucleotides agree with TRBD1. J was trimmed by 6 bases and V by 3 bases; bases with no gene match: 23. The CDR3 spans 21 residues. Germline V gives CDR1 MNHEY, CDR2 SVGAGI.

The V gene is TRBV20-1, the J gene TRBJ2-7, with 8 bases lining up with TRBD1. The CDR3 length is 17 residues. The germline gives CDR1 DFQATT, CDR2 SNEGSKA (reference sequence). With 2 bases clipped from V and 6 bases from J, the junction kept 18 bases outside the gene matches. The CDR3 reads CSARPTEATGVISEQYF. As DNA, the CDR3 is TGCAGTGCTAGACCCACAGAGGCGACAGGGGTCATCTCCGAGCAGTACTTC.

This clonotype has ten or more counts. The J gene is TRBJ1-1, the V gene TRBV7-3; D is unclear. Trimming left V 3 bases short and J 3 bases short, with 8 bases between. The length of the CDR3 is 13 residues. The V gene's germline CDR1 is SGHTA and CDR2 FQGTGA. The CDR3: CASSFLKDTEAFF. The CDR3 DNA is TGTGCCAGCAGCTTTCTTAAGGACACTGAAGCTTTCTTT. The full variable domain, its missing parts supplied by reference TRBV7-3 and TRBJ1-1, is GAGVSQTPSNKVTEKGKYVELRCDPISGHTALYWYRQSLGQGPEFLIYFQGTGAADDSGLPNDRFFAVRPEGSVSTLKIQRTERGDSAVYLCASSFLKDTEAFFGQGTRLTVV.

Worth noting for this clonotype: Given a much more abundant clone one base away, this may be a read error. This sequence joins TRBV11-2 and TRBJ1-1; TRBD1 matches at 9 bases. The CDR3 spans 18 residues. V was clipped by 0 bases and J by 5 bases; unmatched bases: 13. Germline V gene sequence: CDR1 SGHAT, CDR2 FQNNGV. The CDR3 is CASSLDEGTGIRGTEAFF. The CDR3 nucleotides are TGTGCCAGCAGCTTAGATGAGGGGACAGGGATCCGGGGAACTGAAGCTTTCTTT.

A remark on this clonotype: A much bigger clone sits one base away, suggesting this may be a read error. The chain couples TRBV15 to TRBJ1-5; TRBD1 might be the D (6 bases). CDR1 LNHNV and CDR2 YYDKDF come from the germline V gene (reference sequence). The CDR3 runs to 15 residues. CDR3: CATGRDRGANQPQHF. CDR3 nucleotide sequence: TGTGCCACCGGCAGAGATCGGGGGGCAAATCAGCCCCAGCATTTT. Based on the CDR3 plus reference TRBV15 and TRBJ1-5, the full variable domain is DAMVIQNPRYQVTQFGKPVTLSCSQTLNHNVMYWYQQKSSQAPKLLFHYYDKDFNNEADTPDNFQSRRPNTSFCFLDIRSPGLGDTAMYLCATGRDRGANQPQHFGDGTRLSIL.

In its sample, this clonotype was seen many times. The V call is TRBV4-2, the J call TRBJ2-7; 14 bases fit TRBD2. After removal of 1 base from V and 4 bases from J, the junction contained 6 bases not matched to a gene. Per the germline V gene, CDR1 is LGHNA and CDR2 is YNFKEQ. This CDR3 has 17 residues. In DNA form, the CDR3 reads TGTGCCAGCAGCCAAGGTCCGGGACTAGCGGGAGAATACGAGCAGTACTTC. Its translation: CASSQGPGLAGEYEQYF.

In regard to this clonotype: A much more abundant neighbour one base away suggests this may be a read error. The DNA is left out, because the CDR3 cannot be placed on it with certainty; the CDR3 is given as TCRdb lists it. This chain uses TRBV29-1 with TRBJ2-7. The CDR3 spans 14 amino acids, including both terminal residues. Germline values: CDR1 SQVTM, CDR2 ANQGSEA. CDR3 loop: CSVVGSGSSYELYF.

The V and J genes are TRBV5-6 and TRBJ2-7; no firm D call. Per the germline V gene, CDR1 is SGHDT and CDR2 is YYEEEE. V gave up 0 bases and J gave up 3 bases, with 10 bases separating them. The CDR3 sequence is 14 residues long. CDR3: CASSLVGANYEQYF. Written as DNA, the CDR3 is TGTGCCAGCAGCTTGGTCGGTGCAAACTACGAGCAGTACTTC.

A few counts support this clonotype. This rearrangement joins TRBV5-6 to TRBJ2-7; 7 bases match TRBD1. The ends lost 4 bases at V and 1 base at J; junction bases unmatched: 11. Germline-derived CDR1 and CDR2 are SGHDT and YYEEEE. The CDR3 runs 16 residues. The CDR3 region is CASSLGGQAASYEQYF. CDR3 nucleotides: TGTGCCAGCAGCCTTGGAGGACAGGCGGCTTCCTACGAGCAGTACTTC.

This chain joins TRBV14 and TRBJ2-1; D gene unclear. The length of the CDR3 is 13 residues. V lost 3 bases and J 4 bases, leaving 7 bases between the germline ends. Germline CDR1 is SGHDN and CDR2 is FVKESK. The CDR3: CASSHVLYNEQFF. DNA of the CDR3: TGTGCCAGCAGCCATGTGTTGTACAATGAGCAGTTCTTC.

The rearrangement uses TRBV7-6 and TRBJ2-7, with TRBD2 as a possible D gene (6 bases). Trimming pared 1 base from V and 0 bases from J, leaving 13 bases between. CDR1 and CDR2 (germline): SGHVS, FNYEAQ. This CDR3 has 16 residues. DNA of the CDR3: TGTGCCAGCAGCTTAGGTCTAGCGCGGAGCTCCTACGAGCAGTACTTC. It yields the protein CASSLGLARSSYEQYF.

In this sample, this clonotype turned up many times. At one end, the junction sequence differs from germline, possibly due to a read error. The J gene is TRBJ2-5, the V gene TRBV7-6; the D gene is possibly TRBD1 (5 bases). Germline CDR1 is SGHVS and CDR2 is FNYEAQ. This CDR3 has 14 amino acids. CDR3 in amino acids: CASSLGQGQETQYF. The CDR3 DNA is TGCGCCAGCAGCTTGGGGCAGGGCCAAGAGACCCAGTACTTC. Looking up the rest from reference TRBV7-6 and TRBJ2-5 gives the full variable domain: GAGVSQSPRYKVTKRGQDVALRCDPISGHVSLYWYRQALGQGPEFLTYFNYEAQQDKSGLPNDRFSAERPEGSISTLTIQRTEQRDSAMYRCASSLGQGQETQYFGPGTRLLVL.

The V call is TRBV19, the J call TRBJ2-2; 9 bases are shared with TRBD1. The ends lost 5 bases at V and 1 base at J; junction bases unmatched: 5. CDR3 length: 16 amino acids. In germline, CDR1 is LNHDA, CDR2 SQIVND (reference sequence). The CDR3 sequence is CASSSWDRVNTGELFF. In nucleotides, the CDR3 is TGTGCCAGTAGTTCCTGGGACAGGGTGAACACCGGGGAGCTGTTTTTT. The full variable domain, in which reference TRBV19 and TRBJ2-2 provide the parts outside the CDR3, is DGGITQSPKYLFRKEGQNVTLSCEQNLNHDAMYWYRQDPGQGLRLIYYSQIVNDFQKGDIAEGYSVSREKKESFPLTVTSAQKNPTAFYLCASSSWDRVNTGELFFGEGSRLTVL.

This clonotype has a count of ten or more. The chain combines TRBV4-1 with TRBJ2-3; no definite D call. From germline, CDR1 is MGHRA and CDR2 YSYEKL. V lost 0 bases, J lost 0 bases, and 10 bases lay in between. The CDR3 is 16 residues long. CDR3 amino acids: CASSQDNLLSTDTQYF. The DNA for the CDR3 is TGCGCCAGCAGCCAAGATAATCTCCTTAGCACAGATACGCAGTATTTT.